This TCR beta chain was profiled in a study of shared T cell receptors in the human thymus. The data were produced by immunoSEQ multiplex PCR, yet TCRdb's version contains in-frame clones alone and is incomplete. The sample shows 700,000 or so clones, 80% to 90% of them seen only once. The same data also went into a second study, on human thymus T cells. As that report states: Donors were healthy Finnish babies undergoing corrective operations for congenital heart defects. Resected material from corrective heart surgery provided the thymus tissue analysed. Gene usage for V and J segments appeared biased in thymic and blood repertoires. A high degree of thymic repertoire overlap among unrelated individuals was reported in related research.

Sample: thymocytes. The sequence came from a girl less than two years old with a congenital heart defect.

CDR3 amino acids: CASSPSSYNSPLHF. CDR3 in DNA: TGTGCCAGCAGCCCTAGCTCCTATAATTCACCCCTCCACTTT. The chain recombines TRBV14 with TRBJ1-6; the D is unclear. The V end lost 4 bases, the J end lost 0 bases, and 4 bases lay between the germline ends. The germline V gene encodes CDR1 SGHDN and CDR2 FVKESK. This CDR3 is built from 14 residues.